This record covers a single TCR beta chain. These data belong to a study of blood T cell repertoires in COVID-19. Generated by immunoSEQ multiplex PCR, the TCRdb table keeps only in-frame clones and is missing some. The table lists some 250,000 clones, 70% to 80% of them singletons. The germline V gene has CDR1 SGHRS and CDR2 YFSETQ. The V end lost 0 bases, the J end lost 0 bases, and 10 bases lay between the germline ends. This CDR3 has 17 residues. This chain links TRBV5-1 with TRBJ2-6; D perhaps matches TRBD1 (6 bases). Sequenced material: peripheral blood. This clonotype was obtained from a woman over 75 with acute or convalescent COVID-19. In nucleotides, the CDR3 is TGCGCCAGCAGCTTGGGAACAGGGTTCTCTGGGGCCAACGTCCTGACTTTC. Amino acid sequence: CASSLGTGFSGANVLTF.